This TCR beta chain emerged from a study of T cell clusters in autoimmune cytopenias. Study-wide points: The cluster-lack signature was not seen for secondary cytopenia versus chronic lymphocytic leukemia.

One tube held mixed TRB-A and TRB-B primer pools for touch-down PCR. TCRdb processed the multiplex PCR reads again and assigns one entry to each CDR3 protein, with no DNA. The repertoire shows 5,500 to 8,000 distinct CDR3 sequences; the top ten hold about 4.4%. The germline CDR1 and CDR2 sequences are SGHDT and YYEEEE. The CDR3 is 13 residues long. Judged by frequency, this clonotype is medium-sized. Antigen specificity is unknown. TRB amplification used 200 to 250 ng of peripheral blood genomic DNA. The same sample was also used in a study of T cell repertoires in aging, cancer and after chemotherapy. Per that study: Over several months to years, re-sampled healthy donor repertoires clearly shared clones.

V gene TRBV5-6 combines with J gene TRBJ2-1. The sequence derives from a human donor in good health. The sequenced sample was peripheral blood. CDR3 loop: CASSPYDDNEQFF.